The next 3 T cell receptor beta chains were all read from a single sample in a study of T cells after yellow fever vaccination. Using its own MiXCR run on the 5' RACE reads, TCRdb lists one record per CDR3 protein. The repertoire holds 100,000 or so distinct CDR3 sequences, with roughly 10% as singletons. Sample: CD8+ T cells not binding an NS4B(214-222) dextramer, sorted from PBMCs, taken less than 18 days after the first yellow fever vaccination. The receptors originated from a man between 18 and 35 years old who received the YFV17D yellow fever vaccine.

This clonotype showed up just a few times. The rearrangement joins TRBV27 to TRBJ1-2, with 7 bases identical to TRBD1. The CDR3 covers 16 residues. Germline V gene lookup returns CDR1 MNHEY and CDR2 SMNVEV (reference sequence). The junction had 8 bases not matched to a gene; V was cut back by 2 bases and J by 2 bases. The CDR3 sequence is CASSLIGAGGNYGYTF. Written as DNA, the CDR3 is TGTGCCAGCAGTTTAATAGGGGCAGGGGGAAACTATGGCTACACCTTC.

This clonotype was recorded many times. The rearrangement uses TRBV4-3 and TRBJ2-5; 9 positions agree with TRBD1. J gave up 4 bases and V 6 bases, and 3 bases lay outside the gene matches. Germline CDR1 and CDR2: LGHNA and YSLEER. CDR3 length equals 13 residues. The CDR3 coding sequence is TGCGCCAGCAGTTCGACAGGGGGAGAGACCCAGTACTTC. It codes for CASSSTGGETQYF.

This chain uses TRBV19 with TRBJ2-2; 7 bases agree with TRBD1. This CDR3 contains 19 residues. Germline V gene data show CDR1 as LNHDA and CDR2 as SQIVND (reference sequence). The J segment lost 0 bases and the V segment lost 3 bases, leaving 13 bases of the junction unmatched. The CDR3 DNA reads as TGTGCCAGTAGTATTTGGGACAGCAGTCAATTCGCGAACACCGGGGAGCTGTTTTTT. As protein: CASSIWDSSQFANTGELFF.